Below are 29 T cell receptor beta chains sequenced from a single sample in a study of Ad26.COV2.S vaccination and SARS-CoV-2 variants. Sequenced by immunoSEQ multiplex PCR; TCRdb stores in-frame clones only, minus some. The table includes hundreds of thousands of clones, around 88% detected once. Stated treatment: roughly 19 received Ad26.COV2.S at low or high dose, single or two shots; about 5 received placebo; per-sample allocation not given. The investigators took samples on day 63 after the first vaccine or placebo injection. The source material was peripheral blood, sampled in a trial of Ad26.COV2.S vaccine versus placebo. These receptors all stem from a person between 18 and 59 years old who received the Ad26.COV2.S COVID-19 vaccine or a placebo.

The chain is built from TRBV5-5 and TRBJ2-3; D might be TRBD1 (7 bases). This CDR3 has 15 residues. Germline V gene lookup returns CDR1 SGHKS and CDR2 YYEKEE (reference sequence). The V end was cut by 0 bases, the J end by 4 bases, with 12 bases between. Here the CDR3 reads CASSLGQGGSDTQYF. In nucleotides, the CDR3 is TGTGCCAGCAGCTTGGGGCAGGGGGGATCAGATACGCAGTATTTT.

This clone was observed once. The chain couples TRBV5-1 to TRBJ2-7, with 7 nucleotides matching TRBD1. V was clipped by 1 base and J by 2 bases; unmatched bases: 3. The CDR3 has 14 amino acids. The germline V gene encodes CDR1 SGHRS and CDR2 YFSETQ. CDR3 region: CASSLLQGTYEQYF. The DNA of the CDR3 is TGCGCCAGCAGCTTGTTACAGGGGACCTACGAGCAGTACTTC.

The V and J genes are TRBV19 and TRBJ1-4; possibly TRBD1 for D (6 bases). The CDR3 runs to 15 residues. With 5 bases removed from V and 4 bases from J, the gap between germline ends came to 14 bases. The germline V gene has CDR1 LNHDA and CDR2 SQIVND (reference sequence). The CDR3 DNA is TGTGCCAGTAGTGTCCCAGGGGTCCTTAATGAAAAACTGTTTTTT. This translates into CASSVPGVLNEKLFF.

The gene calls are TRBV18 and TRBJ1-1; the D is unclear. Trimming shortened V by 2 bases and J by 3 bases, and 13 bases separated the two germline ends. This CDR3 contains 15 residues. Per the germline V gene, CDR1 is KGHSH and CDR2 is LQKENI. The DNA for the CDR3 is TGTGCCAGCTCACCAACCGAAACAACCCACACTGAAGCTTTCTTT. Its protein product is CASSPTETTHTEAFF.

The V and J genes are TRBV7-8 and TRBJ1-6, with D unclear. With 2 bases removed from V and 8 bases from J, the gap between germline ends came to 10 bases. The CDR3 consists of 14 residues. The germline V gene has CDR1 SGHVS and CDR2 FQNEAQ. The CDR3 protein is CASSLNSDYSPLHF. The CDR3 DNA reads TGTGCCAGCAGCTTAAATTCTGACTATTCACCCCTCCACTTT.

The chain combines TRBV7-6 with TRBJ1-3; D may be TRBD1 (6 bases). V lost 4 bases to trimming and J lost 4 bases, with 23 bases between them. The CDR3 is 18 residues long. Germline V gives CDR1 SGHVS, CDR2 FNYEAQ. CDR3 nucleotides: TGTGCCAGCAGCTCCCGCCCTGGCGGGGGCGCCGGGGGAAACACCATATATTTT. It is translated as CASSSRPGGGAGGNTIYF.

The chain employs TRBV6-6 and TRBJ2-7, with TRBD1 matching 8 bases. V shed 8 bases and J 0 bases; nucleotides not matched to a gene: 12. The CDR3 length is 16 residues. Per the germline V gene, CDR1 is MNHNY and CDR2 is SVGAGI (reference sequence). The CDR3 DNA reads TGTGCCAGCCGCGATTCATGGACAGGGAACTCCTACGAGCAGTACTTC. This codes for CASRDSWTGNSYEQYF.

This clone was seen a few times. The chain links TRBV7-9 to TRBJ2-5, with D uncertain. Trimming cost V 8 bases and J 4 bases, with 11 bases left between them. Per the germline V gene, CDR1 is SEHNR and CDR2 is FQNEAQ (reference sequence). The CDR3 length is 12 residues. The CDR3 nucleotides read TGTGCCAGCGGCCCCTTTGGAGAGACCCAGTACTTC. Amino acid sequence: CASGPFGETQYF.

V is TRBV5-1 and J is TRBJ2-7; 9 nucleotides align to TRBD1. CDR1 SGHRS and CDR2 YFSETQ come from the germline V gene. After removal of 1 base from V and 5 bases from J, the junction contained 7 bases not matched to a gene. CDR3 length: 15 amino acids. The CDR3 sequence: CASSLLPQGADEQYF. The DNA for the CDR3 is TGCGCCAGCAGCTTGTTGCCACAGGGGGCCGACGAGCAGTACTTC.

V gene TRBV5-1 combines with J gene TRBJ1-2, with D possibly TRBD1 on 5 matching bases. The CDR3 totals 14 residues. The ends were cut back, 0 bases at V and 7 bases at J, with 13 bases in the middle. Looked up from germline, CDR1 is SGHRS and CDR2 is YFSETQ. The CDR3 DNA reads as TGCGCCAGCAGCTTGGAAGAGGGGCTGTCTGGCTACACCTTC. This translates into CASSLEEGLSGYTF. Filled out from reference TRBV5-1 and TRBJ1-2, the complete variable domain reads KAGVTQTPRYLIKTRGQQVTLSCSPISGHRSVSWYQQTPGQGLQFLFEYFSETQRNKGNFPGRFSGRQFSNSRSEMNVSTLELGDSALYLCASSLEEGLSGYTFGSGTRLTVV.

This chain uses TRBV12-3 or TRBV12-4 with TRBJ2-3; D not certain. The CDR3 totals 11 residues. The ends were cut back, 5 bases at V and 8 bases at J, with 8 bases in the middle. The CDR3 bases are TGTGCCAGCAGTACCGAAGGTACGCAGTATTTT. As protein: CASSTEGTQYF.

V and J are TRBV25-1 and TRBJ2-7; no clear D. Germline V gene data show CDR1 as MGHDK and CDR2 as SYGVNS. The CDR3 is 14 residues long. The V end was cut by 5 bases, the J end by 2 bases, with 13 bases between. The DNA for the CDR3 is TGTGCCAGCAGTCCATCGGACGGACCCTACGAGCAGTACTTC. Amino acids: CASSPSDGPYEQYF.

This chain uses TRBV18 with TRBJ1-3; D is perhaps TRBD1 (5 bases). This CDR3 comprises 15 residues. V gave up 2 bases and J gave up 4 bases, with 12 bases separating them. Germline V gene sequence: CDR1 KGHSH, CDR2 LQKENI. The CDR3 spells CASSPVRAIGNTIYF. The CDR3 region has the DNA TGTGCCAGCTCACCAGTCAGGGCCATAGGAAACACCATATATTTT.

DNA of the CDR3: TGCGCCAGCAGCGAACAGGGTCTCCAACAGCCCCAGCATTTT. The encoded protein is CASSEQGLQQPQHF. The rearrangement joins TRBV5-1 to TRBJ1-5, with TRBD1 as a possible D gene (6 bases). V gave up 4 bases and J gave up 7 bases, with 15 bases separating them. The CDR3 is made up of 14 amino acids. Germline CDR1 and CDR2: SGHRS and YFSETQ.

This clone was picked up a small number of times. This CDR3 is also generated by other DNA sequences in the sample. The chain is built from TRBV5-1 and TRBJ2-5; possible D gene TRBD1, 7 bases. Germline lookup yields CDR1 SGHRS and CDR2 YFSETQ. V lost 0 bases and J lost 4, with 10 bases in between. CDR3 length equals 14 residues. The CDR3 sequence: CASSLGQGGETQYF. CDR3 in DNA: TGCGCCAGCAGCTTGGGACAGGGAGGAGAGACCCAGTACTTC. The whole variable domain, remainder taken from reference TRBV5-1 and TRBJ2-5, is KAGVTQTPRYLIKTRGQQVTLSCSPISGHRSVSWYQQTPGQGLQFLFEYFSETQRNKGNFPGRFSGRQFSNSRSEMNVSTLELGDSALYLCASSLGQGGETQYFGPGTRLLVL.

The V gene is TRBV10-3, the J gene TRBJ2-5; D remains ambiguous. CDR3 size: 13 residues. V was shortened by 2 bases and J by 6 bases, with 10 bases between the two germline ends. Germline loops: CDR1 ENHRY, CDR2 SYGVKD. Written as DNA, the CDR3 is TGTGCCATCAGTGAGGGTCTTGTAAAGACCCAGTACTTC. It yields the protein CAISEGLVKTQYF.

The chain links TRBV19 to TRBJ1-3, with 7 bases lining up with TRBD1. J gave up 4 bases and V 5 bases, and 5 bases lay outside the gene matches. CDR3 length equals 14 residues. Germline CDR1 LNHDA, CDR2 SQIVND (reference sequence). CDR3 loop: CASSPGTEGNTIYF. The CDR3 nucleotides read TGTGCCAGTAGTCCCGGGACAGAAGGAAACACCATATATTTT.

Concerning this clone itself: The junction differs from germline at one of its ends, possibly a read error. The CDR3 is CASSQDRSLAGGPHF. In DNA, the CDR3 is TGTGCCAGCAGCCAAGATAGGTCTCTAGCGGGGGGGCCCCACTTC. The chain employs TRBV3-1 (or the pseudogene TRBV3-2) and TRBJ2-7, with 12 nucleotides matching TRBD2. The CDR3 spans 15 residues. Germline assignment: CDR1 LGHDT and CDR2 YNNKEL (reference sequence).

On this clone: At one end, the junction sequence differs from germline, possibly due to a read error. V usage is TRBV6-5 and J usage is TRBJ2-7; D unresolved. Germline V gives CDR1 MNHEY, CDR2 SVGAGI. This CDR3 spans 13 amino acids. The CDR3 coding sequence is TGTGCCAGCAGTCAGACCGGGTCCATTGGTGTGTCGTTC. This encodes CASSQTGSIGVSF.

The genes are TRBV28 and TRBJ2-7; 7 nucleotides line up with TRBD1. The J segment lost 5 bases and the V segment lost 2 bases, leaving 9 bases of the junction unmatched. The CDR3 has 15 amino acids. Germline loops: CDR1 MDHEN, CDR2 SYDVKM. CDR3 sequence: CASSLMTGFINEQYF. The CDR3, as DNA: TGTGCCAGCAGTTTAATGACAGGGTTCATCAACGAGCAGTACTTC.

The chain combines TRBV5-5 with TRBJ1-4, with D perhaps matching TRBD1 (5 bases). Trimming removed 2 bases from V and 8 bases from J, with 13 bases in between. Germline V CDR1 and CDR2: SGHKS, YYEKEE (reference sequence). The CDR3 spans 14 residues. CDR3 loop: CASSFQLGVEKLFF. As DNA, the CDR3 is TGTGCCAGCAGCTTCCAACTGGGGGTAGAAAAACTGTTTTTT.

The chain combines TRBV5-6 with TRBJ2-5; no clear D gene. This CDR3 has 13 residues. Trimming stripped 7 bases from V and 2 bases from J, with 12 bases between. The germline gives CDR1 SGHDT, CDR2 YYEEEE. The CDR3: CASAIGPQETQYF. The CDR3 DNA reads TGTGCCAGCGCCATCGGGCCACAAGAGACCCAGTACTTC.

The chain employs TRBV5-1 and TRBJ1-1; D is unresolved. Germline V lookup: CDR1 SGHRS, CDR2 YFSETQ. V dropped 0 bases and J dropped 0 bases, with 12 bases sitting between them. The length of the CDR3 is 16 residues. The CDR3 loop is CASSLEVGRMNTEAFF. The CDR3 DNA sequence: TGCGCCAGCAGCTTGGAAGTCGGCAGAATGAACACTGAAGCTTTCTTT.

This clone was seen only once. This chain connects TRBV6-2 or TRBV6-3 to TRBJ2-7; D might be TRBD1 (5 bases). Germline CDR1 and CDR2: MNHEY and SVGEGT. Trimming stripped 4 bases from V and 3 bases from J, with 19 bases between. The CDR3 is 16 amino acids. The CDR3 DNA reads TGTGCCAGCAGTTCCGGAAGTTATACAGGATTCTACGAGCAGTACTTC. Its translation: CASSSGSYTGFYEQYF.

Note on this clone: Other nucleotide sequences in the sample specify the same CDR3. The J gene is TRBJ1-2, the V gene TRBV7-9, with D tentatively TRBD1 (5 bases). The CDR3 is 15 amino acids. Germline CDR1 and CDR2: SEHNR and FQNEAQ (reference sequence). Trimming removed 3 bases from V and 0 bases from J, with 11 bases in between. The CDR3 protein is CASSLGRSSNYGYTF. The CDR3, as DNA: TGTGCCAGCAGCTTGGGACGATCTTCTAACTATGGCTACACCTTC.

The CDR3 is CASSFALALPDTQYF. The CDR3 DNA reads TGTGCCAGCAGTTTTGCGCTGGCACTGCCGGATACGCAGTATTTT. The chain joins TRBV27 to TRBJ2-3; D gene ambiguous. Trimming cost V 3 bases and J 6 bases, with 16 bases left between them. Germline values: CDR1 MNHEY, CDR2 SMNVEV (reference sequence). The CDR3 runs to 15 residues.

The J gene is TRBJ2-5, the V gene TRBV24-1, with D tentatively TRBD1 (5 bases). Trimming removed 0 bases from V and 0 bases from J, with 10 bases in between. Germline lookup yields CDR1 KGHDR and CDR2 SFDVKD. The CDR3 consists of 16 residues. The CDR3 sequence is CATSDLYRQNQETQYF. The CDR3 DNA is TGTGCCACCAGTGATTTGTATCGACAGAACCAAGAGACCCAGTACTTC.

The genes are TRBV7-8 and TRBJ2-6; 10 bases align to TRBD1. This CDR3 contains 16 residues. Per germline, CDR1 SGHVS and CDR2 FQNEAQ. V dropped 6 bases and J dropped 2; count of bases not matched to a gene: 4. The CDR3 loop is CASRQTGGAGANVLTF. The CDR3 region has the DNA TGTGCCAGCAGGCAGACAGGGGGCGCTGGGGCCAACGTCCTGACTTTC.

The CDR3 DNA reads as TGTGCCAGCAGCTCTCGGACAGGGGCTGGAAACACCATATATTTT. It translates to CASSSRTGAGNTIYF. The chain employs TRBV11-2 and TRBJ1-3; 9 nucleotides agree with TRBD1. Looked up from germline, CDR1 is SGHAT and CDR2 is FQNNGV. The junction had 3 bases not matched to a gene; V was cut back by 4 bases and J by 2 bases. The CDR3 contains 15 residues.